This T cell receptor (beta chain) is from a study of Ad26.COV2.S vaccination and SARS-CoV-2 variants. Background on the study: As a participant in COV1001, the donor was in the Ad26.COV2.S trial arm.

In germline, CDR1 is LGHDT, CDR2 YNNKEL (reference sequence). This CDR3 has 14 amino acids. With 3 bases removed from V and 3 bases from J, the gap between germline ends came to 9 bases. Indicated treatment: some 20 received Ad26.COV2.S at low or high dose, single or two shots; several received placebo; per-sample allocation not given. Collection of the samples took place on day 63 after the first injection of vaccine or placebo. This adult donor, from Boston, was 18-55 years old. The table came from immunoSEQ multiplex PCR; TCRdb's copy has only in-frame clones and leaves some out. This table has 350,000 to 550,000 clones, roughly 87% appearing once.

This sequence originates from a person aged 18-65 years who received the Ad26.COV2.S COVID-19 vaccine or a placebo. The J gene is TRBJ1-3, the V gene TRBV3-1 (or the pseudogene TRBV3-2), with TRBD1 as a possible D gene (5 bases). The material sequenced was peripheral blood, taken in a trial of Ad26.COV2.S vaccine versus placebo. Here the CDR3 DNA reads TGTGCCAGCAGCCAGGGGGTAGTTGGAAACACCATATATTTT. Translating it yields CASSQGVVGNTIYF.